The following is a T cell receptor beta chain sequence with its context. Its antigen remains unknown. This sample stems from a study of T-cell memory formation after mild COVID-19. Findings and limits, study-wide: Clones contracting day 15 to 85 were balanced CD4/CD8; later expanders leaned CD4+. Cross-reactive memory seemingly joined, as some responding clones were found in pre-infection memory. The authors left the SARS-CoV-2 specificity of second-wave clones peaking on day 37 unconfirmed.

After 5'RACE with constant-segment primers, TCR alpha and TCR beta cDNA libraries carrying sample barcodes and UMIs were obtained. TCRdb re-analysed the 5' RACE reads in MiXCR, keeping a single row per CDR3 protein. The sample records fewer than 450,000 distinct CDR3 sequences, about 21% being singletons. From germline, CDR1 is SGDLS and CDR2 YYNGEE. Trimming took 4 bases from V and 6 from J, leaving 13 bases between them. The CDR3 consists of 13 residues. The rearrangement uses TRBV9 and TRBJ1-1; TRBD1 might be the D (5 bases). The receptor's source is an adult woman who had mild COVID-19 (a few samples of this study predate the infection). Cell type and time point are not known. Sequencing used PBMCs or a T cell subset sorted from them (not recorded which). The CDR3 reads CASSTRDLAEAFF. Written as DNA, the CDR3 is TGTGCCAGCAGCACCCGGGACCTTGCTGAAGCTTTCTTT.